Sequencing of this T cell receptor (beta chain) was carried out in a study of control samples from healthy donors and cancer patients. Data came from immunoSEQ multiplex PCR; TCRdb stores just in-frame clones and leaves some out. The sample records 100,000 to 150,000 clones, around 87% being singletons. The CDR3 loop spans 13 amino acids. Trimming left V 3 bases short and J 4 bases short, with 11 bases between. In germline, CDR1 is SGHRS, CDR2 YFSETQ. The TCR sequence derives from a man aged 55 to 70 in good health. Sequenced: blood. The genes are TRBV5-1 and TRBJ2-7; no reliable D call. The CDR3 sequence: CASSSQDGYEQYF. DNA of the CDR3: TGCGCCAGCAGCTCCCAGGACGGGTACGAGCAGTACTTC.